This is a list of T cell receptor beta chains from one sample in a study of blood T cell repertoires in COVID-19. Produced via immunoSEQ multiplex PCR; TCRdb's table is partial and in-frame only. This sample carries 200,000 to 250,000 clones, 75% to 90% of them seen once, and the ten largest clones take around 6%. Sequences were obtained from peripheral blood. These receptor sequences come from a man aged 60-69 years who had recovered from COVID-19. CDR3s include the opening cysteine and the closing phenylalanine or tryptophan. D genes are given only for firm matches. Only part of the rows carry a size: once, few, many, or a class if the clone is expanded.

D	J	size	V	CDR3	DNA
TRBD2	TRBJ2-7	NA	TRBV24-1	CATSDLGGEQYF	TGTGCCACCAGTGATCTGGGAGGGGAGCAGTACTTC
NA	TRBJ1-6	NA	TRBV9	CASSVRGDGNSPLHF	TGTGCCAGCAGCGTTAGGGGCGACGGCAATTCACCCCTCCACTTT
TRBD2	TRBJ2-7	NA	TRBV4-3	CASSQDGGLAGVGYEQYF	TGCGCCAGCAGCCAAGATGGGGGACTAGCGGGAGTAGGCTACGAGCAGTACTTC
NA	TRBJ2-3	NA	TRBV7-3	CASSSGGVLADTQYF	TGTGCCAGCAGCTCCGGGGGAGTCCTCGCGGATACGCAGTATTTT
NA	TRBJ1-1	NA	TRBV7-2	CASSSAQGTEAFF	TGTGCCAGCAGCTCCGCCCAGGGTACTGAAGCTTTCTTT
NA	TRBJ2-7	NA	TRBV7-9	CASSRRDRSHEQYF	TGTGCCAGCAGCAGGAGAGACAGGTCCCACGAGCAGTACTTC
TRBD2	TRBJ2-3	NA	TRBV18	CASSPVGLAGVTQYF	TGTGCCAGCTCACCGGTGGGACTAGCGGGAGTTACGCAGTATTTT
NA	TRBJ2-1	NA	TRBV19	CASSIAPRPADEQFF	TGTGCCAGTAGTATAGCCCCGAGGCCCGCGGATGAGCAGTTCTTC
TRBD1	TRBJ2-6	NA	TRBV3-1/TRBV3-2	CASSRGTGSSGANVLTF	TGTGCCAGCAGCCGCGGGACAGGGAGCTCTGGGGCCAACGTCCTGACTTTC
NA	TRBJ1-1	NA	TRBV3-1/TRBV3-2	CASSQGRGTEAFF	TGTGCCAGCAGCCAAGGCCGGGGGACTGAAGCTTTCTTT
TRBD1	TRBJ2-5	NA	TRBV24-1	CATSRPQGAGETQYF	TGTGCCACCAGCCGACCTCAGGGGGCCGGGGAGACCCAGTACTTC
TRBD1	TRBJ2-7	NA	TRBV7-2	CASSLDGTGLRYEQYF	TGTGCCAGCAGCTTAGACGGGACAGGGTTGAGGTACGAGCAGTACTTC
TRBD2	TRBJ2-1	NA	TRBV7-3	CASSLTPAGGLNEQFF	TGTGCCAGCAGCTTGACCCCAGCGGGGGGGCTCAATGAGCAGTTCTTC
TRBD2	TRBJ2-3	NA	TRBV7-3	CASSLLPAGITDTQYF	TGTGCCAGCAGCTTACTCCCAGCGGGAATCACAGATACGCAGTATTTT
NA	TRBJ1-2	NA	TRBV5-6	CASSLGQGYTF	TGTGCCAGCAGCCTGGGACAAGGCTACACCTTC
NA	TRBJ2-5	NA	TRBV7-9	CASSLMETGLGETQYF	TGTGCCAGCAGCTTAATGGAGACAGGTCTTGGGGAGACCCAGTACTTC
NA	TRBJ2-3	NA	TRBV5-1	CASISRDGDTQYF	TGCGCCAGCATCAGTCGGGATGGAGATACGCAGTATTTT
NA	TRBJ2-7	NA	TRBV30	CAWSVSGVYEQYF	TGTGCCTGGAGTGTGTCAGGGGTCTACGAGCAGTACTTC
TRBD2	TRBJ2-7	NA	TRBV7-8	CASSSGTRGAYEQYF	TGTGCCAGCAGCTCTGGGACTAGGGGTGCCTACGAGCAGTACTTC
NA	TRBJ2-2	NA	TRBV7-2	CASSFWTDTGELFF	TGTGCCAGCAGCTTTTGGACAGACACCGGGGAGCTGTTTTTT
TRBD2	TRBJ2-1	NA	TRBV5-8	CASSLRLAGPYNEQFF	TGTGCCAGCAGCTTGAGACTAGCGGGACCCTACAATGAGCAGTTCTTC
NA	TRBJ1-6	NA	TRBV30	CAWSQAGGGSPLHF	TGTGCCTGGAGCCAGGCGGGGGGCGGTTCACCCCTCCACTTT
TRBD2	TRBJ2-1	NA	TRBV7-3	CASSPGLAGLNEQFF	TGTGCCAGCAGCCCGGGACTAGCGGGGCTCAATGAGCAGTTCTTC
TRBD1	TRBJ1-2	NA	TRBV5-1	CASSLGPQGNYGYTF	TGCGCCAGCAGCTTGGGTCCACAGGGGAACTATGGCTACACCTTC
TRBD1	TRBJ1-2	NA	TRBV19	CASSPRQGGYGYTF	TGTGCCAGTAGTCCGCGACAGGGGGGCTATGGCTACACCTTC
TRBD1	TRBJ2-7	NA	TRBV7-9	CASSPRDRGTGRATYEQYF	TGTGCCAGCAGCCCGCGGGATAGGGGGACAGGGCGGGCCACCTACGAGCAGTACTTC
TRBD1	TRBJ1-1	NA	TRBV5-1	CASSLEGTGARAAEAFF	TGCGCCAGCAGCTTGGAGGGGACAGGGGCGCGAGCGGCTGAAGCTTTCTTT
TRBD1	TRBJ2-3	NA	TRBV24-1	CATAGQDTDTQYF	TGTGCCACCGCGGGACAGGACACAGATACGCAGTATTTT
TRBD2	TRBJ2-5	NA	TRBV5-1	CASSLTAGGRVETQYF	TGCGCCAGCAGCTTGACAGCGGGGGGGCGGGTTGAGACCCAGTACTTC
NA	TRBJ2-2	NA	TRBV19	CASSTRGGSGELFF	TGTGCCAGTAGTACCCGTGGAGGGAGTGGGGAGCTGTTTTTT
NA	TRBJ2-2	NA	TRBV2	CASSLWPTGELFF	TGTGCCAGCAGCCTTTGGCCGACCGGGGAGCTGTTTTTT
TRBD1	TRBJ2-1	NA	TRBV3-1/TRBV3-2	CASSSRDRRYNEQFF	TGTGCCAGCAGCTCCCGGGACAGAAGATACAATGAGCAGTTCTTC
NA	TRBJ2-7	NA	TRBV19	CASSISRASTYEQYF	TGTGCCAGTAGTATAAGTAGAGCGTCTACCTACGAGCAGTACTTC
TRBD1	TRBJ1-1	NA	TRBV27	CASSPRTGNTEAFF	TGTGCCAGCAGCCCCCGGACAGGGAACACTGAAGCTTTCTTT
TRBD1	TRBJ1-2	NA	TRBV4-3	CASSQDTGGRGYGYTF	TGCGCCAGCAGCCAAGATACAGGGGGCCGGGGCTATGGCTACACCTTC
TRBD2	TRBJ2-5	NA	TRBV12-3/TRBV12-4	CASRGGVETQYF	TGTGCCAGCAGGGGGGGGGTAGAGACCCAGTACTTC
TRBD1	TRBJ1-2	NA	TRBV20-1	CSGGDRGGYTF	TGCAGTGGGGGCGACAGGGGTGGCTACACCTTC
NA	TRBJ1-3	NA	TRBV7-9	CASSFGRDSGNTIYF	TGTGCCAGCAGCTTTGGCCGGGACTCTGGAAACACCATATATTTT
NA	TRBJ2-7	once	TRBV5-6	CASSYRLLPYEQYF	TGTGCCAGCAGCTATCGACTACTCCCCTACGAGCAGTACTTC
NA	TRBJ1-3	once	TRBV19	CASRLGGSGNTIYF	TGTGCCAGTAGGCTCGGTGGCTCTGGAAACACCATATATTTT
TRBD2	TRBJ2-1	NA	TRBV7-2	CASSFGTSLLYNEQFF	TGTGCCAGCAGCTTCGGGACTAGCTTATTATACAATGAGCAGTTCTTC
NA	TRBJ2-6	once	TRBV24-1	CATSDNPLALGANVLTF	TGTGCCACCAGTGATAACCCCCTAGCTCTGGGAGCCAACGTCCTGACTTTC
TRBD2	TRBJ2-2	many	TRBV9	CASSARDYLNTGELFF	TGTGCCAGCAGCGCCAGGGACTACCTGAACACCGGGGAGCTGTTTTTT
NA	TRBJ2-7	once	TRBV7-6	CASSARRDEQYF	TGTGCCAGCAGCGCCCGTCGGGACGAGCAGTACTTC
TRBD1	TRBJ1-2	NA	TRBV5-5	CASSSTGDYGYTF	TGTGCCAGCAGCTCAACAGGGGACTATGGCTACACCTTC
TRBD2	TRBJ2-3	NA	TRBV7-2	CASSWGTSGRAVTDTQYF	TGTGCCAGCAGCTGGGGGACTAGCGGGAGGGCCGTGACAGATACGCAGTATTTT
NA	TRBJ2-5	NA	TRBV28	CASSRDYLKETQYF	TGTGCCAGCAGCCGAGACTACTTGAAAGAGACCCAGTACTTC
NA	TRBJ1-2	NA	TRBV11-2	CASSPTWGVYGYTF	TGTGCCAGCAGCCCCACGTGGGGGGTATATGGCTACACCTTC
TRBD2	TRBJ2-7	NA	TRBV27	CASSLYTSGHAYEQYF	TGTGCCAGCAGTTTATATACTAGCGGGCATGCCTACGAGCAGTACTTC
TRBD2	TRBJ2-7	NA	TRBV12-3/TRBV12-4	CASSSGGYEQYF	TGTGCCAGCAGCTCGGGAGGGTACGAGCAGTACTTC
NA	TRBJ2-7	NA	TRBV7-3	CASSSTVAGEQYF	TGTGCCAGCAGCTCGACAGTGGCTGGAGAGCAGTACTTC
NA	TRBJ2-3	NA	TRBV2	CASRAPGTQYF	TGTGCCAGCAGAGCTCCAGGGACGCAGTATTTT
NA	TRBJ1-2	NA	TRBV3-1/TRBV3-2	CASSQGGRYGYTF	TGTGCCAGCAGCCAGGGGGGGCGTTATGGCTACACCTTC
TRBD1	TRBJ1-5	once	TRBV19	CASSGSGTGSQQPQHF	TGTGCCAGTAGTGGCTCCGGGACAGGGTCACAACAGCCCCAGCATTTT
TRBD1	TRBJ1-2	NA	TRBV6-5	CASSWTGDNYGYTF	TGTGCCAGCAGTTGGACAGGGGACAACTATGGCTACACCTTC